The clone carrying this T cell receptor beta chain has more than one count but fewer than ten. Its antigen remains unknown. In TCRdb, the RT-PCR reads were re-called with MiXCR into one record per CDR3 protein. The sample contains hundreds of thousands of distinct CDR3 sequences, approximately 14% of which appear only once. The sample comes from a study of response to subunit inactivated influenza vaccine. Study findings and constraints: Only a handful of new T cells, the authors suggested, are recruited with each seasonal influenza vaccination.

Trimming removed 0 bases from V and 9 bases from J; junction bases left unmatched: 8. This CDR3 contains 15 residues. Germline-derived CDR1 and CDR2 are LNHNV and YYDKDF (reference sequence). This material consisted of PBMCs from blood, taken roughly 12 days after vaccination. This TCR was sampled from a man aged 50-59 years who received an inactivated influenza vaccine. This sequence joins TRBV15 and TRBJ2-1, with 7 bases matching TRBD2. The chain's CDR3 is CATSRDRGLVFEQFF. In DNA form, the CDR3 reads TGTGCCACCAGCAGAGATCGAGGACTAGTTTTTGAGCAGTTCTTC.